Sequencing of this TCR beta chain was carried out in a study of CD8+CD57+ T cells in acquired aplastic anemia. Study observations and caveats: No significant patient-versus-control difference appeared in CD8+ Simpson's diversity. Twenty-nine shared CD8+ CDR3s appeared highly expressed within patients' immunodominant clones.

For CDR3 and TCR beta VDJ profiling, genomic DNA was the template used. TCRdb called the reads again in MiXCR, with one record for every CDR3 protein. This table holds 100,000 to 150,000 distinct CDR3 sequences, under 60% found once. By flow cytometry, patients selected for sequencing had shown an expansion of CD8+CD57+ cells. Between the trimmed V and J ends, which lost 7 bases and 2 bases, there was a span of 13 bases. The CDR3 spans 13 residues. CDR1 is SQVTM and CDR2 is ANQGSEA in the germline V gene. This clonotype was seen a few times. What it binds is not known. This chain joins TRBV29-1 and TRBJ2-3; D is unclear. Sequencing input: sorted CD4+, CD8+, or CD8+CD57+ T cells (not recorded which) from PBMCs. The TCR sequence derives from a human donor with aplastic anemia. CDR3 residues: CSGKLGFTDTQYF. CDR3 in DNA: TGCAGCGGCAAGCTAGGGTTCACAGATACGCAGTATTTT.